This T cell receptor (beta chain) was sequenced during a study of blood T cell repertoires in COVID-19. Across the study: From T cells, B-cell-depleted T cells, or PBMCs came the material, which was cDNA or gDNA.

Per the authors' pipeline: Amplification with reference gene primers provided the estimates of nucleated cell counts. The data were produced by immunoSEQ multiplex PCR, yet TCRdb's version contains in-frame clones alone and is incomplete. That table supplies the V and J calls and clone size; D and trimming were determined from the DNA. The table shows tens of thousands of clones, with around 90% occurring only once. The CDR3 contains 15 residues. The germline V gene encodes CDR1 SEHNR and CDR2 FQNEAQ (reference sequence). V lost 1 base and J 9 bases, leaving 13 bases between the germline ends. The TCR sequence derives from a woman of 80 years or more with active or convalescent COVID-19. The rearrangement joins TRBV7-9 to TRBJ1-6, with D possibly TRBD1 on 5 matching bases. The sample comprised peripheral blood. The CDR3 bases are TGTGCCAGCAGCTTAGTGGAAGGGCAGGGTTCACCCCTCCACTTT. Residues: CASSLVEGQGSPLHF.